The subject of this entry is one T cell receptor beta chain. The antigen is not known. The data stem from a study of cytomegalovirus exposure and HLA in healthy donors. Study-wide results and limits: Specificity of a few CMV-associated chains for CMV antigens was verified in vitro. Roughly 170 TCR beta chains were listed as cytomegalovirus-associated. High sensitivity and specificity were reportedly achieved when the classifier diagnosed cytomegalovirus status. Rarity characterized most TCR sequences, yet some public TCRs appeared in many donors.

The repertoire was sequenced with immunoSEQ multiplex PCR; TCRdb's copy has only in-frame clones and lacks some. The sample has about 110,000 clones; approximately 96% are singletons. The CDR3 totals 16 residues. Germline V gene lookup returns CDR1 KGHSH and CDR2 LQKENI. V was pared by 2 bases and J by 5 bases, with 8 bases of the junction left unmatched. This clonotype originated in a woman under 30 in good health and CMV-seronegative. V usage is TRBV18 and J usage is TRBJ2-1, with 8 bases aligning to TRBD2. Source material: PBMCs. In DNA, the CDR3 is TGTGCCAGCTCACCAGTGCCGGGACTAGAAGACAATGAGCAGTTCTTC. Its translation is CASSPVPGLEDNEQFF.